These 24 T cell receptor beta chains share one sample of origin, sequenced in a study of human T cells and chemical hapten exposure. Unfractionated whole blood yielded total RNA. TCRdb independently ran MiXCR on the 5' RACE reads; one entry per CDR3 protein. The profile covers roughly 110,000 distinct CDR3 sequences, with 15% to 20% appearing a single time and 2.5% to 3.5% taken by the ten largest. Receptors originate from a human donor in good health.

This clonotype turned up a few times. The chain carries TRBV4-1 and TRBJ1-1; D gene unclear. The germline V gene encodes CDR1 MGHRA and CDR2 YSYEKL. Trimming removed 1 base from V and 0 bases from J, with 12 bases in between. This CDR3 is built from 16 residues. DNA for the CDR3: TGCGCCAGCAGCCAAGCGGCTTTAACTTTGAACACTGAAGCTTTCTTT. Its translation is CASSQAALTLNTEAFF.

This clonotype came up many times. The chain recombines TRBV28 with TRBJ1-5; D not certain. Trimming pared 1 base from V and 6 bases from J, leaving 4 bases between. Germline CDR1 MDHEN, CDR2 SYDVKM. The CDR3 consists of 12 residues. The CDR3 coding sequence is TGTGCCAGCAGTTTATTGGGTCAGCCCCAGCATTTT. It specifies CASSLLGQPQHF.

The chain has TRBV18 and TRBJ2-7, with TRBD1 matching 8 bases. V dropped 2 bases and J dropped 3; count of bases not matched to a gene: 3. This CDR3 has 14 amino acids. From germline, CDR1 is KGHSH and CDR2 LQKENI. The CDR3 here is CASSPGQGFYEQYF. CDR3 DNA sequence: TGTGCCAGCTCACCAGGACAGGGCTTCTACGAGCAGTACTTC.

At least ten counts were recorded for this clonotype. J is TRBJ2-3 and V is TRBV20-1; D is unclear. This CDR3 has 16 amino acids. V was shortened by 7 bases and J by 2 bases, with 22 bases between the two germline ends. Germline values: CDR1 DFQATT, CDR2 SNEGSKA (reference sequence). CDR3 amino acids: CSVMHGFKRDTDTQYF. In DNA, the CDR3 is TGCAGTGTTATGCATGGTTTTAAGCGAGACACAGATACGCAGTATTTT.

This clonotype was observed once. J is TRBJ1-1 and V is TRBV2; tentatively, D is TRBD1 (6 bases). This CDR3 has 12 amino acids. Trimming removed 3 bases at V and 11 bases at J, with 13 bases between. Germline V CDR1 and CDR2: SNHLY, FYNNEI. The CDR3 here is CASSESGGGAFF. The CDR3 region has the DNA TGTGCCAGCAGTGAGAGTGGAGGGGGGGCTTTCTTT.

The chain uses TRBV3-1 and TRBJ2-2; D is possibly TRBD1 or TRBD2 (5 bases each). The CDR3 extends over 17 amino acids. In germline, CDR1 is LGHDT, CDR2 YNNKEL (reference sequence). Trimming stripped 0 bases from V and 6 bases from J, with 17 bases between. As DNA, the CDR3 is TGTGCCAGCAGCCAAGATGTCAGCGGTAGAGGGGCCGGGGAGCTGTTTTTT. Protein product: CASSQDVSGRGAGELFF.

V usage is TRBV6-5 and J usage is TRBJ1-6, with a tentative D call TRBD1 (5 bases). The CDR3 consists of 14 residues. V was clipped by 2 bases and J by 10 bases, with 12 bases between them. Germline CDR1 and CDR2: MNHEY and SVGAGI. CDR3 sequence reads: CASSYRGKKSPLHF. CDR3 in DNA: TGTGCCAGCAGTTACAGGGGTAAAAAATCACCCCTCCACTTT.

With regard to this clonotype: This may arise from a read error, as a much more abundant clone is one base away. The chain has TRBV5-1 and TRBJ2-1, with 8 bases matching TRBD2. CDR1 is SGHRS, CDR2 YFSETQ, per germline. The CDR3 is made up of 15 amino acids. V dropped 3 bases and J dropped 8; count of bases not matched to a gene: 10. CDR3 loop: CASSSAGAGGDEQFF. The CDR3 DNA is TGCGCCAGCAGCTCAGCGGGAGCAGGAGGTGATGAGCAGTTCTTC. Supplemented by reference TRBV5-1 and TRBJ2-1, the full variable domain reads KAGVTQTPRYLIKTRGQQVTLSCSPISGHRSVSWYQQTPGQGLQFLFEYFSETQRNKGNFPGRFSGRQFSNSRSEMNVSTLELGDSALYLCASSSAGAGGDEQFFGPGTRLTVL.

This clonotype has just a few counts. This chain links TRBV6-2 or TRBV6-3 with TRBJ1-2; no clear D. This CDR3 is built from 13 residues. V lost 6 bases to trimming and J lost 0 bases, with 8 bases between them. From germline, CDR1 is MNHEY and CDR2 SVGEGT. CDR3 sequence reads: CASSQTSNYGYTF. The DNA for the CDR3 is TGTGCCAGCAGCCAGACTTCTAACTATGGCTACACCTTC.

This clonotype has a handful of counts. J is TRBJ2-1 and V is TRBV19, with no clear D. CDR3 length: 12 amino acids. Per germline, CDR1 LNHDA and CDR2 SQIVND (reference sequence). The V gene lost 6 bases and the J gene lost 12 bases, with 15 bases spanning the gap. The CDR3 loop is CASRTDGHVQFF. The CDR3, as DNA: TGTGCCAGTAGAACCGACGGCCACGTGCAGTTCTTC.

This rearrangement joins TRBV10-3 to TRBJ2-7, with 9 bases matching TRBD2. Germline CDR1 ENHRY, CDR2 SYGVKD. V shed 0 bases, J shed 4 bases, and the junction held 7 bases outside the gene matches. The CDR3 has 16 residues. The CDR3 sequence is CAISESRVAGEYEQYF. As DNA, the CDR3 is TGTGCCATCAGTGAGTCGCGGGTAGCGGGAGAATACGAGCAGTACTTC.

The rearrangement uses TRBV7-2 and TRBJ2-1; 9 bases fit TRBD2. With 1 base clipped from V and 10 bases from J, the junction kept 11 bases outside the gene matches. From germline, CDR1 is SGHTA and CDR2 FQGNSA. The CDR3 has 16 amino acids. This chain's CDR3 is CASSLVSGLASGEQFF. The CDR3 nucleotides are TGTGCCAGCAGCTTAGTCAGTGGACTAGCGAGTGGAGAGCAGTTCTTC.

The V call is TRBV11-2, the J call TRBJ1-6; 7 nucleotides line up with TRBD1. There are 15 residues in the CDR3. Germline V gene sequence: CDR1 SGHAT, CDR2 FQNNGV. The J segment lost 3 bases and the V segment lost 5 bases, leaving 4 bases of the junction unmatched. In nucleotides, the CDR3 is TGTGCCAGCAGCACCCACAGGGGCTATAATTCACCCCTCCACTTT. It is translated as CASSTHRGYNSPLHF.

This clonotype was observed many times. The V and J genes are TRBV12-3 or TRBV12-4 and TRBJ1-1; D gene ambiguous. The ends were cut back, 2 bases at V and 3 bases at J, with 4 bases in the middle. This CDR3 is 12 amino acids long. CDR3 DNA sequence: TGTGCCAGCAGTTTATGGGACACTGAAGCTTTCTTT. Translating it yields CASSLWDTEAFF.

This clonotype appeared a few times. The V and J genes are TRBV7-9 and TRBJ1-5; D gene unclear. Per germline, CDR1 SEHNR and CDR2 FQNEAQ (reference sequence). Between the trimmed V and J ends, which lost 4 bases and 2 bases, there was a span of 12 bases. The length of the CDR3 is 15 residues. The CDR3 nucleotides are TGTGCCAGCAGCTCCGTGGGCCCGGGCAATCAGCCCCAGCATTTT. Its translation is CASSSVGPGNQPQHF.

V is TRBV19 and J is TRBJ2-2; D uncertain. The germline gives CDR1 LNHDA, CDR2 SQIVND (reference sequence). The CDR3 is made up of 13 amino acids. V gave up 2 bases and J gave up 5 bases, with 6 bases separating them. The CDR3 is CASSIRETGELFF. The CDR3 DNA sequence: TGTGCCAGTAGTATACGCGAAACCGGGGAGCTGTTTTTT.

This clonotype appeared a single time. The genes are TRBV2 and TRBJ1-5, with D uncertain. The CDR3 runs to 14 residues. V was shortened by 5 bases and J by 0 bases, with 8 bases between the two germline ends. CDR1 and CDR2 (germline): SNHLY, FYNNEI. This CDR3 is CASSPRHSNQPQHF. In DNA form, the CDR3 reads TGTGCCAGCAGTCCCAGACATAGCAATCAGCCCCAGCATTTT.

This rearrangement joins TRBV18 to TRBJ2-1; weak D call: TRBD2 (6 bases). This CDR3 is built from 15 residues. Trimming removed 2 bases from V and 2 bases from J, with 10 bases in between. In germline, CDR1 is KGHSH, CDR2 LQKENI. CDR3 sequence (DNA): TGTGCCAGCTCACCAGGCGGGAATGCCTACAATGAGCAGTTCTTC. Translation: CASSPGGNAYNEQFF.

This clonotype was seen a few times. The chain couples TRBV28 to TRBJ1-6; 8 bases are shared with TRBD1. After removal of 7 bases from V and 7 bases from J, the junction contained 3 bases not matched to a gene. This CDR3 region has 13 residues. Germline V gives CDR1 MDHEN, CDR2 SYDVKM. CDR3: CASKYRGNSPLHF. The CDR3 coding sequence is TGTGCCAGCAAGTACAGGGGGAATTCACCCCTCCACTTT.

This clonotype was detected only once. The chain links TRBV3-1 to TRBJ2-7, with 10 bases that match TRBD2. Germline values: CDR1 LGHDT, CDR2 YNNKEL (reference sequence). Trimming cost V 2 bases and J 5 bases; bases outside gene matches: 6. The CDR3 runs 15 residues. The CDR3 bases are TGTGCCAGCAGCCAAAGAGCGGGAGGGCCAAACGAGCAGTACTTC. Its protein product is CASSQRAGGPNEQYF.

The chain links TRBV24-1 to TRBJ1-5, with D tentatively TRBD1 (5 bases). Germline loops: CDR1 KGHDR, CDR2 SFDVKD. V was pared by 9 bases and J by 2 bases, with 16 bases between. The CDR3 consists of 15 residues. The CDR3 spells CATHGGTRGNQPQHF. CDR3 DNA: TGTGCCACCCATGGGGGAACAAGGGGCAATCAGCCCCAGCATTTT.

This clonotype occurred a few times. J is TRBJ1-2 and V is TRBV30; D is perhaps TRBD1 (6 bases). CDR1 and CDR2 from the germline V gene are GTSNPN and SVGIG (reference sequence). Between the trimmed V and J ends, which lost 3 bases and 7 bases, there was a span of 12 bases. This CDR3 region has 12 residues. CDR3 nucleotides: TGTGCCTGGAGCCTACAGGGTAGTGGCTACACCTTC. Translated: CAWSLQGSGYTF.

This clonotype has more than one count but fewer than ten. This chain joins TRBV5-4 and TRBJ2-7; 7 bases align to TRBD2. J lost 3 bases, V lost 4 bases, and 10 bases had no gene match. Germline V gives CDR1 SGHNT, CDR2 YYREEE (reference sequence). The CDR3 totals 15 residues. The CDR3 here is CASSPGGREDYEQYF. The CDR3 coding sequence is TGTGCCAGCAGCCCGGGGGGACGGGAAGACTACGAGCAGTACTTC. Full variable domain (remainder filled in from reference TRBV5-4 and TRBJ2-7): ETGVTQSPTHLIKTRGQQVTLRCSSQSGHNTVSWYQQALGQGPQFIFQYYREEENGRGNFPPRFSGLQFPNYSSELNVNALELDDSALYLCASSPGGREDYEQYFGPGTRLTVT.

This clonotype has only a few counts. V gene TRBV29-1 combines with J gene TRBJ1-1; 12 bases map to TRBD1. Germline CDR1 SQVTM, CDR2 ANQGSEA. The CDR3 has 18 amino acids. V trimming: 2 bases; J trimming: 3 bases; junction bases outside the gene matches: 13. The CDR3 bases are TGCAGCGTTGAAAGGGACCGGGACAGGGGGCCTCGGGACACTGAAGCTTTCTTT. It is translated as CSVERDRDRGPRDTEAFF.